One sample yielded the 18 T cell receptor beta chains listed below, sequenced in a study of blood T cell repertoires in COVID-19. Profiled with immunoSEQ multiplex PCR; TCRdb holds only in-frame clones, not every one. This table holds 470,000 or so clones, approximately 90% found once. The sequenced material came from peripheral blood. All receptors come from a woman in her twenties or thirties with acute or convalescent COVID-19.

The chain carries TRBV5-1 and TRBJ2-1; TRBD2 aligns across 10 bases. The V segment lost 2 bases and the J segment 9 bases; nucleotides outside the gene matches: 8. Germline assignment: CDR1 SGHRS and CDR2 YFSETQ. CDR3 length equals 15 residues. CDR3 in DNA: TGCGCCAGCAGCTTCGGAGCGGGGGGGCCTGGTGAGCAGTTCTTC. Translating gives CASSFGAGGPGEQFF.

J is TRBJ2-7 and V is TRBV5-4, with 12 bases that match TRBD2. The germline V gene has CDR1 SGHNT and CDR2 YYREEE (reference sequence). With V trimmed by 0 bases and J by 7 bases, 2 bases remained unmatched. The CDR3 has 14 residues. This CDR3 reads CASSLGLAGEEQYF. CDR3 DNA sequence: TGTGCCAGCAGCTTGGGACTAGCGGGGGAAGAGCAGTACTTC.

The chain recombines TRBV10-3 with TRBJ1-2, with TRBD1 matching over 11 bases. Germline V CDR1 and CDR2: ENHRY, SYGVKD. Unmatched junction bases numbered 10, after V lost 4 bases and J lost 0 bases. CDR3 length: 18 residues. Written as DNA, the CDR3 is TGTGCCATCAGTGTAATCGGGACAGGGGGTTCAACTAACTATGGCTACACCTTC. Translation: CAISVIGTGGSTNYGYTF.

The V gene is TRBV4-1, the J gene TRBJ1-2; D may be TRBD1 (5 bases). V gave up 3 bases and J gave up 3 bases, with 17 bases separating them. The CDR3 contains 16 residues. The germline CDR1 and CDR2 sequences are MGHRA and YSYEKL. The CDR3 sequence: CASSQIDSLLDYGYTF. The CDR3 DNA sequence: TGCGCCAGCAGCCAGATAGACAGTCTGTTAGACTATGGCTACACCTTC.

V usage is TRBV27 and J usage is TRBJ2-7; perhaps TRBD1 as D (8 bases). Trimming cost V 2 bases and J 3 bases, with 23 bases left between them. The CDR3 covers 18 residues. The germline gives CDR1 MNHEY, CDR2 SMNVEV (reference sequence). The DNA of the CDR3 is TGTGCCAGCAGTTTACAGGGGGCTGTGGGGGGGGTAAACTACGAGCAGTACTTC. Amino acid sequence: CASSLQGAVGGVNYEQYF.

This clone was found a few times. The V and J genes are TRBV7-8 and TRBJ2-7; 12 positions agree with TRBD2. The CDR3 is 18 residues long. The V segment lost 5 bases and the J segment 3 bases; nucleotides outside the gene matches: 14. Per the germline V gene, CDR1 is SGHVS and CDR2 is FQNEAQ. The CDR3: CASSPRLAGAGEDYEQYF. The DNA for the CDR3 is TGTGCCAGCAGCCCTCGACTAGCGGGGGCCGGGGAAGACTACGAGCAGTACTTC.

The V and J genes are TRBV6-6 and TRBJ1-2, with 7 bases that match TRBD1. The CDR3 has 11 residues. Trimming removed 5 bases from V and 7 bases from J; junction bases left unmatched: 1. CDR1 and CDR2 (germline): MNHNY, SVGAGI (reference sequence). The DNA for the CDR3 is TGTGCCAGCAGTCCAGGGGGTGGCTACACCTTC. It specifies CASSPGGGYTF.

This clone was observed a single time. The V and J genes are TRBV28 and TRBJ2-1; 9 positions match TRBD1. Germline trimming cut 4 bases from V and 9 bases from J; bases unmatched to any gene: 16. The CDR3 is made up of 17 amino acids. The germline gives CDR1 MDHEN, CDR2 SYDVKM. The CDR3 nucleotides are TGTGCCAGCAGTTCAACACACAGGGGGCGCGACTATGTTGAGCAGTTCTTC. Translation: CASSSTHRGRDYVEQFF.

The chain links TRBV27 to TRBJ2-1; 15 bases map to TRBD2. V shed 4 bases and J 3 bases; nucleotides not matched to a gene: 4. Germline values: CDR1 MNHEY, CDR2 SMNVEV (reference sequence). The CDR3 runs to 17 residues. The DNA of the CDR3 is TGTGCCAGCAGTTCCAGGACTAGCGGGGGGGACTACAATGAGCAGTTCTTC. Its protein is CASSSRTSGGDYNEQFF.

The chain has TRBV27 and TRBJ2-7; D might be TRBD1 (6 bases). The V end was cut by 2 bases, the J end by 4 bases, with 12 bases between. Germline V gives CDR1 MNHEY, CDR2 SMNVEV (reference sequence). This CDR3 region has 14 residues. The CDR3 nucleotides are TGTGCCAGCAGTTTAATTCCGGACAGTTACGAGCAGTACTTC. Translation gives CASSLIPDSYEQYF.

This sequence joins TRBV2 and TRBJ1-6, with 7 bases aligning to TRBD1. This CDR3 has 19 amino acids. V lost 4 bases and J lost 0; bases outside the gene matches: 12. CDR1 is SNHLY, CDR2 FYNNEI, per germline. For the CDR3, the DNA is TGTGCCAGCAGTGGGAGGTCGGACAGGATGAGCTCCTATAATTCACCCCTCCACTTT. Residues: CASSGRSDRMSSYNSPLHF.

The chain links TRBV5-1 to TRBJ2-1; 7 nucleotides agree with TRBD1. The CDR3 spans 12 residues. After removal of 3 bases from V and 10 bases from J, the junction contained 4 bases not matched to a gene. From germline, CDR1 is SGHRS and CDR2 YFSETQ. In DNA, the CDR3 is TGCGCCAGCAGCTCCACAGGGGTCGAGCAGTTCTTC. This translates into CASSSTGVEQFF.

V gene TRBV19 combines with J gene TRBJ1-1; 8 nucleotides align to TRBD1. The CDR3 is 15 residues long. Per germline, CDR1 LNHDA and CDR2 SQIVND (reference sequence). J lost 1 base, V lost 1 base, and 2 bases had no gene match. The CDR3 DNA reads as TGTGCCAGTAGTATAGCAGGGGGCCAGAACACTGAAGCTTTCTTT. It translates to CASSIAGGQNTEAFF.

The rearrangement joins TRBV9 to TRBJ2-3; a weak D match, TRBD1 (6 bases). V was cut by 0 bases and J by 4 bases, with 12 bases left in between. The V gene's germline CDR1 is SGDLS and CDR2 YYNGEE. The length of the CDR3 is 15 residues. The CDR3 region has the DNA TGTGCCAGCAGCGTAGCACAGGGTGCCGCAGATACGCAGTATTTT. This translates into CASSVAQGAADTQYF.

J is TRBJ2-5 and V is TRBV18; 8 nucleotides match TRBD2. Germline-derived CDR1 and CDR2 are KGHSH and LQKENI. The CDR3 is made up of 13 amino acids. The V gene end was trimmed by 8 bases and the J gene end by 4 bases; junction bases not matched to a gene: 6. The CDR3 region is CASGSGLGETQYF. CDR3 DNA sequence: TGTGCCAGCGGCTCGGGACTAGGAGAGACCCAGTACTTC.

For this clone: One end of the junction is discordant with germline, which a read error may explain. This chain connects TRBV19 to TRBJ1-2; unclear D gene. Germline V gene data show CDR1 as LNHDA and CDR2 as SQIVND (reference sequence). The CDR3 extends over 14 amino acids. CDR3 bases: TGTGCCAGTAGTGAGGGAGGTTCCCCCTATCGCTACACCTTC. Translated, it gives CASSEGGSPYRYTF.

The V call is TRBV27, the J call TRBJ1-3; D is uncertain. This CDR3 has 12 residues. V gave up 8 bases and J gave up 4 bases, with 9 bases separating them. CDR1 is MNHEY, CDR2 SMNVEV, per germline (reference sequence). CDR3 region: CASPWRGNTIYF. The CDR3 nucleotides are TGTGCCAGCCCTTGGCGGGGAAACACCATATATTTT.

The chain is built from TRBV6-5 and TRBJ1-1; the match to TRBD1 covers 8 bases. V was pared by 6 bases and J by 12 bases, with 9 bases of the junction left unmatched. Germline values: CDR1 MNHEY, CDR2 SVGAGI. The CDR3 runs 12 residues. The CDR3 is CASSDGQGVTFF. The CDR3 DNA reads TGTGCCAGCAGCGACGGACAGGGTGTAACTTTCTTT.